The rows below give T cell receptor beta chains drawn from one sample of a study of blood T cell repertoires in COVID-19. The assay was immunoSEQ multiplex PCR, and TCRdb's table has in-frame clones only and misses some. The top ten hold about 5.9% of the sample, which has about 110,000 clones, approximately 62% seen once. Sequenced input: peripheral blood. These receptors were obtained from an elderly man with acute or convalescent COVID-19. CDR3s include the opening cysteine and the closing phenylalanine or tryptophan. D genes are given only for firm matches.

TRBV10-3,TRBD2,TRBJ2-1,CAIKERGRNEQFF
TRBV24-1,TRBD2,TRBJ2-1,CATSDASGSRYNEQFF
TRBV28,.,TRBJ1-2,CASASGYGYTF
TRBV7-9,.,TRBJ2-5,CASSLQSRGQETQYF
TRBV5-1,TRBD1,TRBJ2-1,CASSAGTANNEQFF
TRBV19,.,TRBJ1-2,CASKVRESVYGYTF
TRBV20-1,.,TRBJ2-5,CSARALSHQYF
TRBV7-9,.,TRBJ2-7,CASSFGGGDEQYF
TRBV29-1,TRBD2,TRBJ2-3,CSTWTSGRDTQYF
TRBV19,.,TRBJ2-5,CASSIQNPGTQYF
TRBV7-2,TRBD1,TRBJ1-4,CASSPGGRGAGEKLFF
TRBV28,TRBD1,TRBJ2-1,CASTTGQFSYNEQFF
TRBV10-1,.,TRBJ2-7,CASSGLRAGRYEQYF
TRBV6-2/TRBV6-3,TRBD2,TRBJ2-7,CASSRLAGSYEQYF
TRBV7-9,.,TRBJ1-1,CASSLVNTEAFF
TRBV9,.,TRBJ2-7,CASSDSFDEQYF
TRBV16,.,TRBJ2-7,CASSQQGGREYF
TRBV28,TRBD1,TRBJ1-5,CASSIKTTGKNGPQHF
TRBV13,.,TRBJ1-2,CASSLGGTNYGYTF